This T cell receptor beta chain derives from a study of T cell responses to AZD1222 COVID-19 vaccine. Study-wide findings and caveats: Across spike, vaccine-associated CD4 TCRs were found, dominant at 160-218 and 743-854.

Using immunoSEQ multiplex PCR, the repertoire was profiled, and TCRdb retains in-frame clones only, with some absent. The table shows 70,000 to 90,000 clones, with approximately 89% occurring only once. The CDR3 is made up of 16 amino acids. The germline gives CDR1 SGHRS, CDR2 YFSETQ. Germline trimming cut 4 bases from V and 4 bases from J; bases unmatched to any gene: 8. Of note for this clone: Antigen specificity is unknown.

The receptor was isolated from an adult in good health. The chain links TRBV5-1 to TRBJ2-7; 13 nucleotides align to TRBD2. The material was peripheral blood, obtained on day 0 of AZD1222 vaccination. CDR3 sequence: CASSVSGTSGIYEQYF. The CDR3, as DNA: TGCGCCAGCAGCGTCTCCGGGACTAGCGGGATATACGAGCAGTACTTC. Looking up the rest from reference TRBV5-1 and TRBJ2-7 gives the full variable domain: KAGVTQTPRYLIKTRGQQVTLSCSPISGHRSVSWYQQTPGQGLQFLFEYFSETQRNKGNFPGRFSGRQFSNSRSEMNVSTLELGDSALYLCASSVSGTSGIYEQYFGPGTRLTVT.